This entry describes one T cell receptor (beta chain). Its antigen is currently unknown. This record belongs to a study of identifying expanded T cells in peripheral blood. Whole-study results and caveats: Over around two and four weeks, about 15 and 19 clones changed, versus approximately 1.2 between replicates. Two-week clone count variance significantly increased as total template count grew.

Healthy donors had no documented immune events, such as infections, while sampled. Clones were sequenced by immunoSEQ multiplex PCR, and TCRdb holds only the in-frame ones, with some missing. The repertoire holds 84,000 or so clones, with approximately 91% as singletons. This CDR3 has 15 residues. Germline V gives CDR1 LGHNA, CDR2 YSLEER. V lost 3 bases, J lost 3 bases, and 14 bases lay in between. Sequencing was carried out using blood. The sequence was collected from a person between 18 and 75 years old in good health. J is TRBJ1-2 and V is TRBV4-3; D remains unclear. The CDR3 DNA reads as TGCGCCAGCAGCCAGGGGAGAAGGACCCACTATGGCTACACCTTC. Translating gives CASSQGRRTHYGYTF.